The rows below give T cell receptor beta chains drawn from one sample of a study of regulatory T cells in long-lasting Graves disease. MiXCR, run by TCRdb on the multiplex PCR reads, gives a single entry per CDR3 protein. The sample contains approximately 690,000 distinct CDR3 sequences, 30% of which appear only once. The sample here was peripheral blood mononuclear cells (PBMCs), taken when the disease was refractory, from a patient treated with antithyroid drugs. The source is a female donor with Graves disease. CDR3s include the opening cysteine and the closing phenylalanine or tryptophan. The order of the fields is D gene, V gene, clone size, J gene, CDR3 DNA, CDR3 protein. The D gene is left open where the match is weak. Expanded clones get a size class; other rows say once, few or many, or leave the size out.

TRBD1	TRBV2	many	TRBJ1-1	TGTGCCAGCAGGAATACAGGGGGGAACACTGAAGCTTTCTTT	CASRNTGGNTEAFF
NA	TRBV5-6	NA	TRBJ1-1	TGTGCCAGCAGCAGGTCAGGACAGAGGGTTCTGAACACTGAAGCTTTCTTT	CASSRSGQRVLNTEAFF
NA	TRBV15	many	TRBJ1-1	TGTGCCACCCGAGAGGACACCTCGGGGACTGAAGCTTTCTTT	CATREDTSGTEAFF
TRBD1	TRBV5-1	few	TRBJ1-1	TGCGCCAGCACACAGGACAGGGGTAAGACTGAAGCTTTCTTT	CASTQDRGKTEAFF
TRBD1	TRBV6-1	few	TRBJ1-1	TGTGCCACCCGGGACAGCGCTTTCTTT	CATRDSAFF
NA	TRBV3-1	NA	TRBJ2-7	TGTGCCAGCAGCCCTCCGAGGGAAGCGGGCTACGAGCAGTACTTC	CASSPPREAGYEQYF
NA	TRBV7-2	NA	TRBJ1-4	TGTGCCAGCAGCTTATCAGGGTTGGGTACTGAAAAACTGTTTTTT	CASSLSGLGTEKLFF
NA	TRBV6-1	few	TRBJ1-5	TGTGCCAGCAGTGAAGCCCGTGGGGGCGGCGGTAGCAATCAGCCCCAGCATTTT	CASSEARGGGGSNQPQHF
TRBD1	TRBV5-6	NA	TRBJ2-7	TGTGCCAGCAGCTGGGGTGTCCGGGACAGGAGTTACGAGCAGTACTTC	CASSWGVRDRSYEQYF
NA	TRBV6-2/TRBV6-3	NA	TRBJ1-1	TGTGCCAGCAGTTTTGCAACAGGGTCGGTGACTGAAGCTTTCTTT	CASSFATGSVTEAFF
TRBD1	TRBV11-2	NA	TRBJ1-1	TGTGCCAGCAGCTTCTACAGGGGGCCGGAAACTGAAGCTTTCTTT	CASSFYRGPETEAFF
NA	TRBV2	few	TRBJ1-2	TGTGCCAGCAGGCCTCTCGGGGCCGAGGGCTACACCTTC	CASRPLGAEGYTF
NA	TRBV5-6	once	TRBJ2-3	TGTGCCAGCAGCCCCGGGCGGAACACCCGAGATACGCAGTATTTT	CASSPGRNTRDTQYF
NA	TRBV7-3	many	TRBJ1-2	TGTGCCAGCAGCTTAAGCGGGGACTACTATGGCTACACCTTC	CASSLSGDYYGYTF
NA	TRBV12-3/TRBV12-4	few	TRBJ2-7	TGTGCCAGCGCCCGCGGGTCTACCTACGAGCAGTACTTC	CASARGSTYEQYF
TRBD1	TRBV3-1	NA	TRBJ1-3	TGTGCCAGCAGCCGGCAATCAACCGGACAGGGGAACACCATATATTTT	CASSRQSTGQGNTIYF
NA	TRBV28	NA	TRBJ1-2	TGTGCCAGCAGCTCGAGCGGGATTTCCTATGGCTACACCTTC	CASSSSGISYGYTF
NA	TRBV12-3/TRBV12-4	NA	TRBJ1-2	TGTGCCAGCAACGCCGGGACGGTATATGGCTACACCTTC	CASNAGTVYGYTF
NA	TRBV12-3/TRBV12-4	NA	TRBJ1-6	TGTGCCAGCAGTTTAAAGGGGGACGGTTCACCCCTCCACTTT	CASSLKGDGSPLHF
NA	TRBV19	NA	TRBJ1-3	TGTGCCAGTAGTGTTCGTCAGATATCCGGAAACACCATATATTTT	CASSVRQISGNTIYF
TRBD2	TRBV20-1	NA	TRBJ2-5	TGCAGTGCTGGTACCCCGGGACTAGCGGAAGAGACCCAGTACTTC	CSAGTPGLAEETQYF
TRBD2	TRBV3-1	few	TRBJ2-7	TGTGCCAGCAGCCAAGAGGGCGGAGTAGCGGGGATTCCGTACGAGCAGTACTTC	CASSQEGGVAGIPYEQYF
TRBD1	TRBV2	many	TRBJ1-4	TGTGCCAGCAAGTGGACAGGGGACGAAAAACTGTTTTTT	CASKWTGDEKLFF
NA	TRBV5-5	NA	TRBJ1-3	TGTGCCAGCAGCTTAGGATGGGTAACTGGAAACACCATATATTTT	CASSLGWVTGNTIYF
NA	TRBV6-2/TRBV6-3	few	TRBJ1-4	TGTGCCAGCAGTTATTTAGAAAAACTGTTTTTT	CASSYLEKLFF
NA	TRBV6-6	many	TRBJ2-7	TGTGCCAGCAGTTACTCGAGAACGGTAGTATACGAGCAGTACTTC	CASSYSRTVVYEQYF
TRBD2	TRBV6-2/TRBV6-3	NA	TRBJ2-7	TGTGCCAGCAGGGGTAGCGGGAGGCTCTCCTACGAGCAGTACTTC	CASRGSGRLSYEQYF
TRBD1	TRBV3-1	NA	TRBJ1-1	TGTGCCAGCAGCCAAGATCTTCGCGACAGGGATCACACTGAAGCTTTCTTT	CASSQDLRDRDHTEAFF
TRBD1	TRBV28	many	TRBJ1-6	TGTGCCAGCAGTTTGGACAGGGGGCTTAGTAATTCACCCCTCCACTTT	CASSLDRGLSNSPLHF
NA	TRBV7-6	NA	TRBJ1-1	TGTGCCAGCAGCTTCGACGCGAACATTGAAGCTTTCTTT	CASSFDANIEAFF
NA	TRBV19	few	TRBJ1-6	TGTGCCAGTAGTAGGGTCAATTCACCCCTCCACTTT	CASSRVNSPLHF
NA	TRBV12-3/TRBV12-4	few	TRBJ2-7	TGTGCCAGCGCCCTTGGAGGCGGCGAGCAGTACTTC	CASALGGGEQYF
NA	TRBV28	many	TRBJ1-4	TGTGCCAGCAGTTTTGGGAGGGATGAAAAACTGTTTTTT	CASSFGRDEKLFF
TRBD2	TRBV20-1	NA	TRBJ2-5	TGCAGTGCCCCACAGGCGGGAGCGGGGGAGACCCAGTACTTC	CSAPQAGAGETQYF